A selection of T cell receptor beta chains follows, all from one sample in a study of blood T cell repertoires in COVID-19. Assay used: immunoSEQ multiplex PCR; TCRdb lists only in-frame clones, some missing. The data hold fewer than 200,000 clones, with about 88% observed a single time. Sequenced input: peripheral blood. The source of these receptors is a man between 35 and 55 years old with active or convalescent COVID-19. CDR3s include the opening cysteine and the closing phenylalanine or tryptophan. The order of the fields is V gene, J gene, clone size, D gene, CDR3 length, CDR3 DNA, CDR3 protein. D genes are given only for firm matches. Clone size is stated in some rows and not others, as once, few, many or a class when expanded.

>TRBV7-6|TRBJ1-1|.|.|12
TGTGCCAGCAGCTACCACTCCGGGGAAGCTTTCTTT
CASSYHSGEAFF
>TRBV7-2|TRBJ2-3|few|.|15
TGTGCCAGCAGTTGGGGGGGGGCAAGCACAGATACGCAGTATTTT
CASSWGGASTDTQYF
>TRBV5-4|TRBJ1-3|.|TRBD1|16
TGTGCCAGCAGCTTGATGGGACAGGGGCTTGGAAACACCATATATTTT
CASSLMGQGLGNTIYF
>TRBV7-6|TRBJ1-3|.|.|15
TGTGCCAGCAGCTTCGGGGGTTTAAGTGGAAACACCATATATTTT
CASSFGGLSGNTIYF
>TRBV5-1|TRBJ1-1|once|.|13
TGCGCCAGCAGCAAACGGACAGTGGAAGAAGCTTTCTTT
CASSKRTVEEAFF
>TRBV6-1|TRBJ2-1|.|TRBD1|14
TGTGCCAGCAGTGAGACAGGGGTATACAATGAGCAGTTCTTC
CASSETGVYNEQFF
>TRBV27|TRBJ1-1|.|.|13
TGTGCCAGCAGCTTTCGACAGAAGACTGAAGCTTTCTTT
CASSFRQKTEAFF
>TRBV2|TRBJ2-5|.|TRBD1|15
TGTGCCAGCAGACCTGGGACAGGGCTTGGAGAGACCCAGTACTTC
CASRPGTGLGETQYF
>TRBV7-2|TRBJ2-7|.|.|14
TGTGCCAGCACCTTCGAAGGGGACATCTACGAGCAGTACTTC
CASTFEGDIYEQYF
>TRBV10-3|TRBJ2-7|.|TRBD2|15
TGTGCCATCAGTGGTGGACTAGCGGGTACCTACGAGCAGTACTTC
CAISGGLAGTYEQYF
>TRBV3-1/TRBV3-2|TRBJ2-7|.|TRBD2|16
TGTGCCAGCAGCCAAGGGCTAGCGGGGGGGGGATACGAGCAGTACTTC
CASSQGLAGGGYEQYF
>TRBV4-1|TRBJ2-5|.|.|15
TGCGCCAGCAGCCAAATACAGGGAGGGGGAGAGACCCAGTACTTC
CASSQIQGGGETQYF
>TRBV9|TRBJ2-7|.|TRBD2|15
TGTGCCAGCAGCCCCGGACTAGCGGGTTCCTACGAGCAGTACTTC
CASSPGLAGSYEQYF
>TRBV27|TRBJ2-3|.|.|17
TGTGCCAGCGGGAAGGTCTGGGGCTTTATACGGACAGATACGCAGTATTTT
CASGKVWGFIRTDTQYF